Described below is a single T cell receptor beta chain sequence and its context. The antigen remains unidentified. Trimming removed 0 bases at V and 2 bases at J, with 20 bases between. There are 19 residues in the CDR3. CDR1 is LNHNV, CDR2 YYDKDF, per germline (reference sequence). Some clones are missing from TCRdb's copy, which holds only in-frame ones; the method was immunoSEQ multiplex PCR. Here the sample spans about 130,000 clones, around four fifths being singletons. The donors belonged to the approximately 120-subject validation cohort, separate from the approximately 670-subject first cohort. This sample was included in a study of cytomegalovirus exposure and HLA in healthy donors. General study points: The study listed approximately 160 cytomegalovirus-associated TCR beta chains.

Source material: PBMCs. The chain links TRBV15 to TRBJ1-5; the D gene is possibly TRBD1 (6 bases). The sequence was obtained from a man younger than 40 in good health and CMV-seropositive. In nucleotides, the CDR3 is TGTGCCACCAGCAGAGATCTGGTACAGGGCGGTTCGGGCAATCAGCCCCAGCATTTT. This translates into CATSRDLVQGGSGNQPQHF.